This T cell receptor beta chain was recorded in a study of neurological immune-mediated disorders. The wider study: Of the roughly 35 patients who had multiple sclerosis, around 31 had the relapsing-remitting form and 3 had the secondary progressive form.

The authors made cDNA by 5'RACE with 10-nucleotide random UMIs. Each CDR3 protein gets one entry after TCRdb re-called the 5' RACE reads with MiXCR. The repertoire holds around 66,000 distinct CDR3 sequences, with 5.2% as singletons. Study observations and caveats: HTLV-1-associated myelopathy led in TCR clonal expansion, while multiple sclerosis ranked lowest, below healthy controls. Because no CDR3 amino acid sequences were shared across subjects by expanded clones, private repertoires were suggested in all groups.

Trimming pared 7 bases from V and 3 bases from J, leaving 9 bases between. The CDR3 covers 13 residues. In germline, CDR1 is MNHNY, CDR2 SVGAGI (reference sequence). This clonotype was observed many times. The antigen remains unidentified. This sequence originates from a woman younger than 45 with multiple sclerosis. The chain uses TRBV6-6 and TRBJ2-2; D possibly uses TRBD1 or TRBD2 (5 bases each). Sequencing was done on a sample of PBMCs. DNA of the CDR3: TGTGCCAGCACCTTGGGACACACCGGGGAGCTGTTTTTT. This codes for CASTLGHTGELFF.